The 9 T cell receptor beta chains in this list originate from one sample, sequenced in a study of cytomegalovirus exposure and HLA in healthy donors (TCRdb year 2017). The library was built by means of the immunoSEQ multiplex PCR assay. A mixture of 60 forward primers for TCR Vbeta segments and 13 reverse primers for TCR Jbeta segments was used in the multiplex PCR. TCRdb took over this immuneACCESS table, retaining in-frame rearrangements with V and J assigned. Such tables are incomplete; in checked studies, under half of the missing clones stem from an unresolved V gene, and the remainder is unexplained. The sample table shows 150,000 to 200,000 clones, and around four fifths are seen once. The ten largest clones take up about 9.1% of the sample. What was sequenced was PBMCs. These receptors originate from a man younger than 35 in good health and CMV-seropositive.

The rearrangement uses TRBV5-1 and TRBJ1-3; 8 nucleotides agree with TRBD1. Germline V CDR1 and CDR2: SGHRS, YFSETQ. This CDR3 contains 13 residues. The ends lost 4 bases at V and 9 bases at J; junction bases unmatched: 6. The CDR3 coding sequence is TGCGCCAGCAGCCCACGACAGGGGACCACCATATATTTT. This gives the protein CASSPRQGTTIYF.

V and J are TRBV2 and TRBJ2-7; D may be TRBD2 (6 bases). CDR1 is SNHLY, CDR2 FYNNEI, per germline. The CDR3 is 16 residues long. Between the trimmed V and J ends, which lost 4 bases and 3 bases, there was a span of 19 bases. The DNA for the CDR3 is TGTGCCAGCAGTGGGGTAGGAGGGAAGGGACTCTACGAGCAGTACTTC. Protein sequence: CASSGVGGKGLYEQYF.

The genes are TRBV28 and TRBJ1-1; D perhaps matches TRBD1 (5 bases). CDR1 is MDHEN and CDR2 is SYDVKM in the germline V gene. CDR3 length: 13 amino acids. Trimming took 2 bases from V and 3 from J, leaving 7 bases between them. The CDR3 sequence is CASSLGGDTEAFF. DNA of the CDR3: TGTGCCAGCAGTTTAGGGGGGGACACTGAAGCTTTCTTT.

The CDR3 nucleotides are TGTGCCAGCAGTCCAGGACAGGGAACGTTGCACGAGCAGTACTTC. This sequence encodes CASSPGQGTLHEQYF. The chain employs TRBV27 and TRBJ2-7; 8 bases fit TRBD1. Unmatched junction bases numbered 11, after V lost 5 bases and J lost 5 bases. The CDR3 runs 15 residues. CDR1 and CDR2 (germline): MNHEY, SMNVEV (reference sequence).

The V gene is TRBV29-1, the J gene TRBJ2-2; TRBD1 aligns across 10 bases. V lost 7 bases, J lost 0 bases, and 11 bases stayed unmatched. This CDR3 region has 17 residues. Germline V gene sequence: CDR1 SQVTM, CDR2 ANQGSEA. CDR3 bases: TGCAGCGCCCGACCGGGACAGGGGAGCCCGAACACCGGGGAGCTGTTTTTT. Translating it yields CSARPGQGSPNTGELFF.

The CDR3 DNA follows: TGTGCCATCAGTCCCGCAGGGGCGAACACTGAAGCTTTCTTT. It translates to CAISPAGANTEAFF. The chain combines TRBV10-3 with TRBJ1-1; possibly TRBD1 for D (6 bases). CDR3 length equals 14 residues. Trimming removed 5 bases from V and 1 base from J, with 11 bases in between. Germline-derived CDR1 and CDR2 are ENHRY and SYGVKD.

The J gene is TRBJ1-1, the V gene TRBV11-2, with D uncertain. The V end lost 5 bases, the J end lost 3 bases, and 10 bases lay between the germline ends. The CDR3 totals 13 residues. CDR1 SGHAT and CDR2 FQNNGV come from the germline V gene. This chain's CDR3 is CASSPYVDTEAFF. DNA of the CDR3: TGTGCCAGCAGCCCCTACGTGGACACTGAAGCTTTCTTT.

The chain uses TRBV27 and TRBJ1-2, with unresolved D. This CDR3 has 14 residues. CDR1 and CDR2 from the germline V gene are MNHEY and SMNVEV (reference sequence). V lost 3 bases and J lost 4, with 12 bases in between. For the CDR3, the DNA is TGTGCCAGCAGTTTTAATGGGCTGACCTATGGCTACACCTTC. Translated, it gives CASSFNGLTYGYTF.

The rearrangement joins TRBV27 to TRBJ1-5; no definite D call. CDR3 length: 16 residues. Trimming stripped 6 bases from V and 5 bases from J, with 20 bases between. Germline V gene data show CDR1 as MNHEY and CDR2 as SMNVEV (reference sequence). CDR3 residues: CASRPHGEGWDQPQHF. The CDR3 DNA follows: TGTGCCAGCAGACCACACGGTGAGGGTTGGGATCAGCCCCAGCATTTT.